This T cell receptor (beta chain) was recorded in a study of blood T cell repertoires in COVID-19 (dated by TCRdb to the early 2020s). General notes on the study: The collaborator samples originated in the United States, Italy and Spain and spanned the acute and convalescent phases of COVID-19. The prospective study material was composed of cDNA or gDNA derived from T cells, B-cell-depleted T cells, or PBMCs. The repertoires were made available in a free public database intended to serve as a resource for research on the immune response to SARS-CoV-2. The sample metadata nearly always contained a de-identified subject ID, COVID-19 status, age in years and sex. The dataset comprised deeply sampled blood TCRbeta repertoires from subjects exposed to, actively infected with, or recovered from COVID-19. Where HLA class I and class II types were available, the types were taken from metadata supplied by the sample provider, not from assay-based typing. The samples were drawn from two sources: the first 160 participants of the ongoing ImmuneRACE study, and 1,000 to 1,500 subjects contributed by 6 global collaborators.

As concerns this clone: Its cognate antigen has yet to be identified. There are no base qualities to consult, and no much larger clone falls within one base.

TCRbeta CDR3 regions were amplified from genomic DNA using the immunoSEQ Assay, a bias-controlled multiplex PCR. In the authors' own workflow: Within the assay, amplification of reference gene primers was used to estimate how many nucleated cells each sample contained. To quantify the absolute abundance of each unique TCRbeta CDR3 rearrangement, sequence reads were collapsed and filtered. For each sample, productive Simpson clonality was calculated as the square root of Simpson's diversity index across productive rearrangements. The table was pulled from immuneACCESS by TCRdb, which kept in-frame rearrangements only. Such tables lose some clones; where checked, under half of the loss comes from unresolved V genes, and the rest has no known cause. D and trimming come from the DNA, and the V and J calls and clone size come from that table. The sample table lists roughly 55,000 clones, 83% of them with a count of one. Under 2% of the sample lies in the top ten.

Summary of the overall study and its limitations: The amount of clinical and demographic metadata varied by source and participant and was provided uncurated.

The collaborating institutions used their own protocols to collect whole blood in K2EDTA tubes. For TCRbeta analysis, collaborator samples were shipped as frozen whole blood, as isolated PBMCs, or as DNA extracted from either sample type. From a lookup of the germline V gene (reference sequence), CDR1 and CDR2 are SGHKS and YYEKEE. Deletion took 0 bases off V and 1 base off J, with a span of 7 bases between the germline ends. From cysteine to phenylalanine, the CDR3 is 14 amino acids long. Only the CDR3 region is kept as DNA, spanning 42 bases read in frame from base 1. The sequence joins TRBV5-5 to TRBJ2-5, with no confidently assigned D gene. Sequenced material: peripheral blood. The sequence was collected from a woman aged 55-69 years with acute or convalescent COVID-19. The nucleotide sequence reads as follows: TGTGCCAGCAGCTTGGAGGCAGGCCAAGAGACCCAGTACTTC. It is translated as CASSLEAGQETQYF.